A single sample gave rise to the 6 T cell receptor beta chains below, sequenced in a study of blood T cell repertoires in COVID-19. Method: immunoSEQ multiplex PCR; TCRdb's copy keeps in-frame clones and lacks some. The sample yields about 98,000 clones, roughly 85% seen once. Sequencing input: peripheral blood. The receptors were gathered from a man in his sixties or seventies with acute or convalescent COVID-19.

J is TRBJ2-3 and V is TRBV7-3; no reliable D call. Germline V gives CDR1 SGHTA, CDR2 FQGTGA. The CDR3 is 14 amino acids. The V gene lost 2 bases and the J gene lost 1 base, with 7 bases spanning the gap. The CDR3 here is CASSLSVGTDTQYF. The CDR3 DNA is TGTGCCAGCAGCTTATCGGTAGGCACAGATACGCAGTATTTT.

This rearrangement joins TRBV30 to TRBJ1-5, with TRBD1 identical over 7 bases. With V trimmed by 1 base and J by 8 bases, 8 bases remained unmatched. This CDR3 is 14 amino acids long. Germline values: CDR1 GTSNPN, CDR2 SVGIG (reference sequence). The CDR3 here is CAWSAGTDGEPQHF. Written as DNA, the CDR3 is TGTGCCTGGAGTGCAGGGACAGACGGGGAGCCCCAGCATTTT.

The chain combines TRBV5-1 with TRBJ1-2; the match to TRBD1 covers 7 bases. This CDR3 has 15 residues. J lost 0 bases, V lost 5 bases, and 7 bases had no gene match. Germline values: CDR1 SGHRS, CDR2 YFSETQ. The CDR3 DNA reads as TGCGCCAGCAGGACCGGGACAGAGTCTAACTATGGCTACACCTTC. This codes for CASRTGTESNYGYTF.

The chain has TRBV7-9 and TRBJ2-7; 7 bases align to TRBD1. Unmatched junction bases numbered 8, after V lost 5 bases and J lost 4 bases. Looked up from germline, CDR1 is SEHNR and CDR2 is FQNEAQ (reference sequence). The CDR3 has 14 residues. This chain's CDR3 is CASSRGTEPYEQYF. The CDR3, as DNA: TGTGCCAGCAGCCGTGGGACAGAACCTTACGAGCAGTACTTC.

This chain joins TRBV3-1 (or the pseudogene TRBV3-2) and TRBJ1-3; D remains ambiguous. The V gene's germline CDR1 is LGHDT and CDR2 YNNKEL (reference sequence). Trimming cost V 1 base and J 3 bases, with 7 bases left between them. CDR3 length equals 14 residues. CDR3 protein: CASSQGRYGNTIYF. The CDR3 region has the DNA TGTGCCAGCAGCCAAGGGAGATATGGAAACACCATATATTTT.

The chain carries TRBV28 and TRBJ1-5, with D possibly TRBD1 on 5 matching bases. Trimming pared 1 base from V and 3 bases from J, leaving 19 bases between. The CDR3 extends over 18 amino acids. Germline CDR1 and CDR2: MDHEN and SYDVKM. CDR3 nucleotides: TGTGCCAGCAGTTTATATAGGGGTACTGCCTTTCCCAATCAGCCCCAGCATTTT. Translated, it gives CASSLYRGTAFPNQPQHF.